Detailed here is one T cell receptor beta chain. This entry belongs to a study of blood T cell repertoires in COVID-19. Germline CDR1 SQVTM, CDR2 ANQGSEA. The CDR3 loop spans 13 amino acids. V lost 4 bases and J lost 3; bases outside the gene matches: 3. In the source study's methods: How many nucleated cells were present was estimated from reference gene primer amplification. The table came from immunoSEQ multiplex PCR; TCRdb's copy has only in-frame clones and leaves some out. Clonal size and the V and J genes are those of that table, whereas D and trimming came from the DNA. The table includes around 40,000 clones, approximately 84% detected once.

This sequence joins TRBV29-1 and TRBJ2-3; 8 nucleotides agree with TRBD2. Sequencing used peripheral blood. This clonotype was obtained from a human donor in a cohort sampled during active COVID-19. CDR3 sequence (DNA): TGCAGCGTTGCGGGGGGGCAAACAGATACGCAGTATTTT. Residues: CSVAGGQTDTQYF.